What follows is one TCR beta chain and its context. Its antigen is currently unknown. This entry belongs to a study of cytomegalovirus exposure and HLA in healthy donors. On the study more broadly: The Caucasian-associated ancestry cluster held about 80% of 300 to 500 genotyped donors.

There are 14 residues in the CDR3. CDR1 and CDR2 (germline): SGHAT, FQNNGV. The germline V and J ends were trimmed by 2 bases and 8 bases, with 10 bases remaining between them. Primers included in the PCR were 60 Vbeta and 13 Jbeta primers. TCRdb keeps only in-frame clones here, not all; method: immunoSEQ multiplex PCR. This repertoire shows roughly 150,000 clones, 70% to 85% found once; its top ten account for about 1.5%. Findings of the study overall: Later analysis associated a missense DCLRE1C variant with TCR beta V- and J-gene trimming.

Sequenced input: PBMCs. This chain links TRBV11-2 with TRBJ1-6; D may be TRBD1 (5 bases). This TCR was recovered from a male donor in good health and CMV-seronegative. The CDR3 region has the DNA TGTGCCAGCAGCTTAAGGGTAGGGGATTCACCCCTCCACTTT. Translation: CASSLRVGDSPLHF.